This T cell receptor beta chain stems from a study of beta chain features in type 1 diabetes. Study-wide results and caveats: Lower insertion and higher deletion counts appeared at VDJ junctions in type 1 diabetes patients.

CDR1 and CDR2 from the germline V gene are MNHNS and SASEGT. V lost 2 bases to trimming and J lost 8 bases; unmatched junction nucleotides: 9. This CDR3 spans 15 amino acids. The investigators reverse transcribed all of the isolated RNA, so they sequenced expressed TCRB transcripts. Clones were sequenced by immunoSEQ multiplex PCR, and TCRdb holds only the in-frame ones, with some missing. The repertoire holds roughly 140,000 clones, with around 7% as singletons. Sorting of CD4+ naive, central memory, regulatory and stem cell-like memory cells was performed via CD45RO/CCR7/CD25/CD127/CD95/CD27. For this clone: Its specificity is not known.

The specimen sequenced was central memory CD4+ T cells from blood. The sequence came from a woman younger than 45 in good health. The chain recombines TRBV6-1 with TRBJ1-2; 9 bases match TRBD1. CDR3 sequence: CASSELGQGIWGYTF. DNA for the CDR3: TGTGCCAGCAGTGAACTAGGACAGGGGATTTGGGGCTACACCTTC.